The rows below give T cell receptor beta chains drawn from one sample of a study of CD8 T cells in ankylosing spondylitis. TCRdb recomputed calls from the 5' RACE reads with MiXCR, one row per CDR3 protein. Of some 350,000 distinct CDR3 sequences listed, roughly 14% are singletons. Sequences were obtained from blood, either unsorted or a sorted T cell fraction (not recorded which). Receptors originate from a male donor with ankylosing spondylitis or in good health (not recorded which). Each CDR3 is given with its conserved first and last residue. A D gene is named only where the DNA matches it firmly. Clone size is given for some rows only: seen once, a few or many times, or a class if the clone is expanded.

cdr3_aa: CASSPTESNEQFF
cdr3_nt: TGTGCCAGCAGTCCGACAGAGTCCAATGAGCAGTTCTTC
j_call: TRBJ2-1
clone_size: few
d_call: .
v_call: TRBV6-2/TRBV6-3

cdr3_aa: CSARDPGGWDEQYF
cdr3_nt: TGCAGTGCTAGAGATCCGGGGGGCTGGGACGAGCAGTACTTC
j_call: TRBJ2-7
clone_size: few
d_call: .
v_call: TRBV20-1

cdr3_aa: CASSLGQGRHSPLHF
cdr3_nt: TGTGCCAGCAGCCTAGGACAGGGGAGGCATTCACCCCTCCACTTT
j_call: TRBJ1-6
clone_size: few
d_call: TRBD1
v_call: TRBV7-6

cdr3_aa: CASNPTGAEAFF
cdr3_nt: TGTGCCAGCAACCCTACTGGAGCTGAAGCTTTCTTT
j_call: TRBJ1-1
clone_size: .
d_call: .
v_call: TRBV12-3/TRBV12-4

cdr3_aa: CATRLAGGEYEQYF
cdr3_nt: TGCGCCACCAGACTAGCGGGGGGGGAGTACGAGCAGTACTTC
j_call: TRBJ2-7
clone_size: .
d_call: TRBD2
v_call: TRBV5-1

cdr3_aa: CAWSGTIMVALHF
cdr3_nt: TGTGCCTGGTCCGGGACTATTATGGTGGCCCTCCACTTT
j_call: TRBJ1-6
clone_size: few
d_call: .
v_call: TRBV30

cdr3_aa: CASSGRQTLNEKLFF
cdr3_nt: TGTGCCAGCAGTGGGAGACAGACGCTTAATGAAAAACTGTTTTTT
j_call: TRBJ1-4
clone_size: few
d_call: .
v_call: TRBV6-1

cdr3_aa: CASSLSYLRNTIYF
cdr3_nt: TGTGCCAGCAGTTTGAGTTACTTGAGAAACACCATATATTTT
j_call: TRBJ1-3
clone_size: many
d_call: .
v_call: TRBV28

cdr3_aa: CASSLYDVMREAGELFF
cdr3_nt: TGTGCCAGCAGTTTATACGACGTAATGAGGGAGGCCGGGGAGCTGTTTTTT
j_call: TRBJ2-2
clone_size: .
d_call: .
v_call: TRBV28

cdr3_aa: CASSSGSTNSYEQYF
cdr3_nt: TGTGCCAGCAGCTCGGGATCTACAAACTCCTACGAGCAGTACTTC
j_call: TRBJ2-7
clone_size: .
d_call: .
v_call: TRBV5-4

cdr3_aa: CASSLESSLYPGAKNIQYF
cdr3_nt: TGCGCCAGCAGCTTGGAGTCTAGCCTCTACCCAGGGGCCAAAAACATTCAGTACTTC
j_call: TRBJ2-4
clone_size: few
d_call: .
v_call: TRBV5-1

cdr3_aa: CASSPRQAQETQYF
cdr3_nt: TGTGCCAGCAGTCCGCGACAGGCCCAAGAGACCCAGTACTTC
j_call: TRBJ2-5
clone_size: .
d_call: .
v_call: TRBV27

cdr3_aa: CATQEGGSNSPLHF
cdr3_nt: TGTGCCACCCAAGAGGGGGGTTCGAATTCACCCCTCCACTTT
j_call: TRBJ1-6
clone_size: .
d_call: .
v_call: TRBV6-1

cdr3_aa: CASSLGGVHQETQYF
cdr3_nt: TGTGCCAGCAGCTTAGGAGGGGTACACCAAGAGACCCAGTACTTC
j_call: TRBJ2-5
clone_size: .
d_call: .
v_call: TRBV7-7

cdr3_aa: CPRAGKGYEQYF
cdr3_nt: TGCCCCAGGGCAGGCAAGGGCTACGAGCAGTACTTC
j_call: TRBJ2-7
clone_size: .
d_call: .
v_call: TRBV5-1

cdr3_aa: CASSIDRVTEAFF
cdr3_nt: TGTGCCAGCAGCATCGACAGGGTTACTGAAGCTTTCTTT
j_call: TRBJ1-1
clone_size: .
d_call: TRBD1
v_call: TRBV7-9

cdr3_aa: CAGGPLALAKNIQYF
cdr3_nt: TGTGCCGGGGGTCCTTTGGCCCTAGCCAAAAACATTCAGTACTTC
j_call: TRBJ2-4
clone_size: .
d_call: .
v_call: TRBV3-1

cdr3_aa: CASSLQATVANTEAFF
cdr3_nt: TGTGCCAGCAGCTTACAGGCCACTGTAGCCAACACTGAAGCTTTCTTT
j_call: TRBJ1-1
clone_size: few
d_call: .
v_call: TRBV7-2

cdr3_aa: CASSFLTGAEAFF
cdr3_nt: TGTGCCAGCAGTTTCCTCACTGGCGCTGAAGCTTTCTTT
j_call: TRBJ1-1
clone_size: many
d_call: .
v_call: TRBV6-5

cdr3_aa: CASSYDRTDTGELFF
cdr3_nt: TGTGCCAGCAGCTACGACAGGACTGACACCGGGGAGCTGTTTTTT
j_call: TRBJ2-2
clone_size: few
d_call: .
v_call: TRBV5-5

cdr3_aa: CASSEVGPGIGGYTF
cdr3_nt: TGTGCCAGCAGTGAAGTGGGACCGGGAATCGGTGGCTACACCTTC
j_call: TRBJ1-2
clone_size: .
d_call: .
v_call: TRBV2

cdr3_aa: CASSHPLGLAGSETQYF
cdr3_nt: TGTGCCAGCAGCCATCCTTTAGGGCTAGCGGGCTCAGAGACCCAGTACTTC
j_call: TRBJ2-5
clone_size: once
d_call: TRBD2
v_call: TRBV3-1

cdr3_aa: CSSWGGEETQYF
cdr3_nt: TGCAGCTCCTGGGGGGGAGAAGAGACCCAGTACTTC
j_call: TRBJ2-5
clone_size: many
d_call: TRBD2
v_call: TRBV29-1

cdr3_aa: CASSFSGWAGELFF
cdr3_nt: TGTGCCAGCAGCTTCAGTGGGTGGGCCGGGGAGCTGTTTTTT
j_call: TRBJ2-2
clone_size: .
d_call: .
v_call: TRBV5-4

cdr3_aa: CASSLAQGGRKAFF
cdr3_nt: TGTGCCAGCAGCTTAGCGCAAGGGGGCCGAAAAGCTTTCTTT
j_call: TRBJ1-1
clone_size: many
d_call: TRBD1
v_call: TRBV7-9

cdr3_aa: CSVLPGSPNYGYTF
cdr3_nt: TGCAGCGTTTTACCAGGCAGTCCGAACTATGGCTACACCTTC
j_call: TRBJ1-2
clone_size: .
d_call: .
v_call: TRBV29-1

cdr3_aa: CASSPVVAGLYEQYF
cdr3_nt: TGTGCCAGCAGTCCCGTGGTAGCGGGACTATACGAGCAGTACTTC
j_call: TRBJ2-7
clone_size: many
d_call: TRBD2
v_call: TRBV5-6

cdr3_aa: CASSRRLAMETQYF
cdr3_nt: TGTGCCAGCAGCCGACGACTAGCCATGGAGACCCAGTACTTC
j_call: TRBJ2-5
clone_size: .
d_call: TRBD2
v_call: TRBV7-2

cdr3_aa: CASSLVTRQETQYF
cdr3_nt: TGTGCCAGCAGCTTAGTCACTCGCCAAGAGACCCAGTACTTC
j_call: TRBJ2-5
clone_size: .
d_call: .
v_call: TRBV7-8

cdr3_aa: CASTMGSWDEQYF
cdr3_nt: TGTGCCAGCACCATGGGTTCGTGGGACGAGCAGTACTTC
j_call: TRBJ2-7
clone_size: .
d_call: .
v_call: TRBV6-1

cdr3_aa: CSVGQGAHYEQYF
cdr3_nt: TGCAGCGTGGGACAGGGGGCCCACTACGAGCAGTACTTC
j_call: TRBJ2-7
clone_size: few
d_call: TRBD1
v_call: TRBV29-1

cdr3_aa: CASSLSPQQTQYF
cdr3_nt: TGTGCCAGCAGTTTATCCCCTCAGCAGACCCAGTACTTC
j_call: TRBJ2-5
clone_size: few
d_call: .
v_call: TRBV27

cdr3_aa: CASGPELTYVDYEQYF
cdr3_nt: TGTGCCAGCGGCCCAGAGCTTACTTACGTGGACTACGAGCAGTACTTC
j_call: TRBJ2-7
clone_size: .
d_call: .
v_call: TRBV6-1

cdr3_aa: CASSWGQDSNQPQHF
cdr3_nt: TGTGCCAGCAGTTGGGGACAGGATAGCAATCAGCCCCAGCATTTT
j_call: TRBJ1-5
clone_size: few
d_call: TRBD1
v_call: TRBV5-5

cdr3_aa: CASSFDRIYGYTF
cdr3_nt: TGTGCCAGCAGTTTTGACAGGATATATGGCTACACCTTC
j_call: TRBJ1-2
clone_size: many
d_call: .
v_call: TRBV12-3/TRBV12-4

cdr3_aa: CASSPGLASPDTQYF
cdr3_nt: TGTGCCAGCAGCCCGGGACTAGCGTCCCCAGATACGCAGTATTTT
j_call: TRBJ2-3
clone_size: .
d_call: TRBD2
v_call: TRBV11-3

cdr3_aa: CASSRGKYTDTQYF
cdr3_nt: TGTGCCAGCAGCAGAGGGAAGTACACAGATACGCAGTATTTT
j_call: TRBJ2-3
clone_size: .
d_call: .
v_call: TRBV21-1

cdr3_aa: CASNPFGTSGFQETQYF
cdr3_nt: TGTGCCAGCAACCCCTTCGGGACTAGCGGTTTCCAAGAGACCCAGTACTTC
j_call: TRBJ2-5
clone_size: few
d_call: TRBD2
v_call: TRBV27

cdr3_aa: CASSGQGTNYGYTF
cdr3_nt: TGTGCCAGCAGTGGACAGGGGACCAACTATGGCTACACCTTC
j_call: TRBJ1-2
clone_size: .
d_call: TRBD1
v_call: TRBV6-1

cdr3_aa: CAWSSQGSEQYF
cdr3_nt: TGTGCCTGGAGTTCTCAGGGGAGTGAGCAGTACTTC
j_call: TRBJ2-7
clone_size: few
d_call: .
v_call: TRBV30

cdr3_aa: CASSVTTSGSPGELFF
cdr3_nt: TGTGCCAGCAGCGTAACAACTAGCGGGAGCCCCGGGGAGCTGTTTTTT
j_call: TRBJ2-2
clone_size: few
d_call: TRBD2
v_call: TRBV9

cdr3_aa: CASSLGRDSATNEKLFF
cdr3_nt: TGTGCCAGCAGCTTAGGTCGGGACAGTGCAACTAATGAAAAACTGTTTTTT
j_call: TRBJ1-4
clone_size: .
d_call: TRBD1
v_call: TRBV7-9

cdr3_aa: CSVRDTKEAFF
cdr3_nt: TGCAGCGTGCGGGACACCAAGGAAGCTTTCTTT
j_call: TRBJ1-1
clone_size: .
d_call: .
v_call: TRBV29-1

cdr3_aa: CATSRDLAGTYEQYF
cdr3_nt: TGTGCCACCAGCAGAGATCTGGCCGGAACCTACGAGCAGTACTTC
j_call: TRBJ2-7
clone_size: few
d_call: .
v_call: TRBV15

cdr3_aa: CASSSSPGERSPLHF
cdr3_nt: TGTGCCAGCAGTTCGAGTCCAGGGGAGCGATCACCCCTCCACTTT
j_call: TRBJ1-6
clone_size: .
d_call: .
v_call: TRBV12-3/TRBV12-4

cdr3_aa: CASSWEDRGGYTF
cdr3_nt: TGTGCCAGCAGCTGGGAGGACAGAGGTGGCTACACCTTC
j_call: TRBJ1-2
clone_size: .
d_call: .
v_call: TRBV7-2

cdr3_aa: CASSARGQGYTEAFF
cdr3_nt: TGCGCCAGCAGCGCTCGGGGACAGGGGTACACTGAAGCTTTCTTT
j_call: TRBJ1-1
clone_size: many
d_call: TRBD1
v_call: TRBV4-1

cdr3_aa: CASTDRGLETQYF
cdr3_nt: TGTGCCAGCACCGACAGGGGCCTCGAGACCCAGTACTTC
j_call: TRBJ2-5
clone_size: .
d_call: TRBD1
v_call: TRBV9

cdr3_aa: CASSEQNGRFRYF
cdr3_nt: TGTGCCAGCAGTGAACAGAATGGGAGGTTTCGGTACTTC
j_call: TRBJ2-5
clone_size: .
d_call: .
v_call: TRBV25-1

cdr3_aa: CASSRYTNQPQHF
cdr3_nt: TGTGCCAGCAGCCGGTACACCAATCAGCCCCAGCATTTT
j_call: TRBJ1-5
clone_size: .
d_call: .
v_call: TRBV7-9

cdr3_aa: CASSLSLVADTQYF
cdr3_nt: TGTGCCAGCAGCCTATCTCTCGTGGCAGATACGCAGTATTTT
j_call: TRBJ2-3
clone_size: few
d_call: .
v_call: TRBV3-1

cdr3_aa: CSAGRQTQEQYF
cdr3_nt: TGCAGTGCTGGGAGACAGACCCAGGAGCAGTACTTC
j_call: TRBJ2-7
clone_size: .
d_call: .
v_call: TRBV20-1

cdr3_aa: CASSVRGIYLQYF
cdr3_nt: TGTGCCAGCAGCGTCCGGGGGATTTACTTGCAGTATTTT
j_call: TRBJ2-3
clone_size: few
d_call: .
v_call: TRBV14

cdr3_aa: CASSLKVSENTGELFF
cdr3_nt: TGCGCCAGCAGCTTGAAGGTGTCGGAAAACACCGGGGAGCTGTTTTTT
j_call: TRBJ2-2
clone_size: .
d_call: .
v_call: TRBV5-1

cdr3_aa: CASSLQGETQYF
cdr3_nt: TGTGCCAGCAGCTTACAGGGGGAGACCCAGTACTTC
j_call: TRBJ2-5
clone_size: many
d_call: .
v_call: TRBV7-9

cdr3_aa: CASSILSTGNYGYTF
cdr3_nt: TGTGCCAGCAGTATCCTCTCCACTGGGAACTATGGCTACACCTTC
j_call: TRBJ1-2
clone_size: few
d_call: .
v_call: TRBV6-1

cdr3_aa: CAISEGRLPPDSNQPQHF
cdr3_nt: TGTGCCATCAGTGAGGGGAGGTTACCCCCTGATAGCAATCAGCCCCAGCATTTT
j_call: TRBJ1-5
clone_size: .
d_call: .
v_call: TRBV10-3